This T cell receptor beta chain comes out of a study of T cells in Graves' hyperthyroidism and ophthalmopathy. Amplified regions were TCR beta CDR3 sequences from RNA transcripts. HTBI primers were employed in a first-round RT-PCR of the TCR CDR3. TCRdb called the multiplex PCR reads again in MiXCR, with one record for every CDR3 protein. The repertoire holds about 420,000 distinct CDR3 sequences, with roughly 13% as singletons. The CDR3 covers 14 residues. Trimming shortened V by 7 bases and J by 3 bases, and 14 bases separated the two germline ends. Germline loops: CDR1 SEHNR, CDR2 FQNEAQ (reference sequence). This clonotype was counted many times. For Graves' hyperthyroidism to be stable, ophthalmopathy could not progress within 18 months. Patients between 18 and 65 years old had hyperthyroidism, newly diagnosed and lasting under 2 months. Patients were excluded for uncontrolled infection, other autoimmune disease, pregnancy or lactation. Out of 10 ml of fresh peripheral blood came the PBMCs.

V usage is TRBV7-9 and J usage is TRBJ2-3, with D maybe TRBD1 (7 bases). The sequenced sample consisted of blood. This TCR was sampled from a woman aged 18 to 35 with Graves' hyperthyroidism. The CDR3 is CASIEAGGTDTQYF. CDR3 coding DNA: TGTGCCAGCATCGAAGCAGGGGGGACAGATACGCAGTATTTT.